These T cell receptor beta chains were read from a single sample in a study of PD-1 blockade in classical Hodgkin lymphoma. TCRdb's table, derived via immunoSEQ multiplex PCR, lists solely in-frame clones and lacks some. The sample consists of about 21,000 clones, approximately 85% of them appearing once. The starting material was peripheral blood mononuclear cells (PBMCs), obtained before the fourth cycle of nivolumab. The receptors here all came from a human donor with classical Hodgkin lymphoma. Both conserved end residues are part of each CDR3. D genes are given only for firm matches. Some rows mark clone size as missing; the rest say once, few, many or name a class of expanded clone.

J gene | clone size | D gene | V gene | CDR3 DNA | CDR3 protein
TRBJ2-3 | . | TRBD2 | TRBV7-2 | TGTGCCAGCAGCCGCTGGGGGAGCGGGGGGCCGGTTGCAGATACGCAGTATTTT | CASSRWGSGGPVADTQYF
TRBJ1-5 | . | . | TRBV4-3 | TGCGCCAGCAGCCAACGTCTCAATCAGCCCCAGCATTTT | CASSQRLNQPQHF
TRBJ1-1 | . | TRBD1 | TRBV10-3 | TGTGCCATCAGGGGACAGGGTGGTACGGGAACTGAAGCTTTCTTT | CAIRGQGGTGTEAFF
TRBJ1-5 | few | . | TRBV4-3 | TGCGCCAGCAGCCAAGAAGTCAATAGCAATCAGCCCCAGCATTTT | CASSQEVNSNQPQHF
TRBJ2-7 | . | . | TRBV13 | TGTGCCAGCAGCTTAGGGGCACTGAGCGGGCACGAGCAGTACTTC | CASSLGALSGHEQYF
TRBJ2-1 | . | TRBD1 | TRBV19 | TGTGCCAGTAGTAGACAGGGGGCCTACAATGAGCAGTTCTTC | CASSRQGAYNEQFF
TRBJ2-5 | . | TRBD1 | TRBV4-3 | TGCGCCAGCAGCCAAGAGGTATCAGGGGGTAATATCGAGACCCAGTACTTC | CASSQEVSGGNIETQYF
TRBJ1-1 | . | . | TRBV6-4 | TGTGCCAGCAGTGACTCCGACAACACTGAAGCTTTCTTT | CASSDSDNTEAFF
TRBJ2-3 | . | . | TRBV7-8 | TGTGCCAGCAGTTTTGCATGGTCGGACGTGAATACGCAGTATTTT | CASSFAWSDVNTQYF
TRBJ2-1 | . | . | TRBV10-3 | TGTGCCATCAGTGAGTCGGCTAGTATCTACAATGAGCAGTTCTTC | CAISESASIYNEQFF
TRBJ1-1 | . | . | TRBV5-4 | TGTGCCAGCAGCTTGGAGCAGGCGAGCACTGAAGCTTTCTTT | CASSLEQASTEAFF
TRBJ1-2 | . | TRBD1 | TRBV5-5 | TGTGCCAGCAGTAGGGACAGGGGACCGGATGACACCTTC | CASSRDRGPDDTF
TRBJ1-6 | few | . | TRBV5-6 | TGTGCCAGCAGTCCGTCCTGGAATAGAGGGAATTCACCCCTCCACTTT | CASSPSWNRGNSPLHF
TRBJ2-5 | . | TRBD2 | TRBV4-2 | TGTGCCAGCAGCGACAGGACTAGCGGGGGGGAGTACCAAGAGACCCAGTACTTC | CASSDRTSGGEYQETQYF
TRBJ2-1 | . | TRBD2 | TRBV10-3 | TGTGCCATCAGTGACCGGACTAGGTACAATGAGCAGTTCTTC | CAISDRTRYNEQFF
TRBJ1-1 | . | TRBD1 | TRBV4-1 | TGCGCCAGCAGCCAAAGCACAGGGGTTGGCGGATGGGCTTTCTTT | CASSQSTGVGGWAFF
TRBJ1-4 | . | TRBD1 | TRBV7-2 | TGTGCCAGCAGCTTATCCGGGACAGGGGGTGAAAAACTGTTTTTT | CASSLSGTGGEKLFF
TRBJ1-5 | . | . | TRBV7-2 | TGTGCCAGCAGCCCCAGTAGCAATCAGCCCCAGCATTTT | CASSPSSNQPQHF
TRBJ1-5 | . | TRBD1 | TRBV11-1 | TGTGCCAGCAGCTTATGGCATGCCAGGGGGCATCAGCCCCAGCATTTT | CASSLWHARGHQPQHF
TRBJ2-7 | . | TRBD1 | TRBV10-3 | TGTGCCATCAGTGAGGGGGGACAGGGGGACTACGAGCAGTACTTC | CAISEGGQGDYEQYF
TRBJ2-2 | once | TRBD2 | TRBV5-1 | TGCGCCAGCAGCTTGAATAGCGGGAGAAAGAACACCGGGGAGCTGTTTTTT | CASSLNSGRKNTGELFF
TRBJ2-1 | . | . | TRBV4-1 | TGCGCCAGCAGCCCGCCCGGCGGGGAGTACAATGAGCAGTTCTTC | CASSPPGGEYNEQFF
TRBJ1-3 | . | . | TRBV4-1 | TGCGCCAGCAGCCAAGATCAGGGGCATGGGAACACCATATATTTT | CASSQDQGHGNTIYF
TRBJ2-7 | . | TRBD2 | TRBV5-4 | TGTGCCAGCAGCTCGTTAGGGCGGGAGTCCCACGAGCAGTACTTC | CASSSLGRESHEQYF
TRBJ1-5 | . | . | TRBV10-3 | TGTGCCATCAGTGAAGCAGGTTTTCAGCCCCAGCATTTT | CAISEAGFQPQHF
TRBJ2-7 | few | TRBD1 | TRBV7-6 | TGTGCCAGCAGCAACCCATATCGGGACAGGACCTACGAGCAGTACTTC | CASSNPYRDRTYEQYF
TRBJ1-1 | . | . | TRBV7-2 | TGTGCCAGCAGCTTAGAGTCGGGGACACCCAACACTGAAGCTTTCTTT | CASSLESGTPNTEAFF
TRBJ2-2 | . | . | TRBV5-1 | TGCGCCAGCAGCCCCGGTGTTTACCCGGCCGGGGAGCTGTTTTTT | CASSPGVYPAGELFF
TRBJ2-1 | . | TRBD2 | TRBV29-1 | TGCAGCGTTGAGAGCGGGGGGCGTGAGCAGTTCTTC | CSVESGGREQFF
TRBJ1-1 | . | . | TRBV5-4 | TGTGCCAGCAGCTTGGTGACCGGGACGGTGAGTGGCACTGAAGCTTTCTTT | CASSLVTGTVSGTEAFF
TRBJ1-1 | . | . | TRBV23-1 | TGCGCCAGCAGTCAACCGGATCCGGGGGGGAAGAACACTGAAGCTTTCTTT | CASSQPDPGGKNTEAFF
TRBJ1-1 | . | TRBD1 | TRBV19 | TGTGCCAGTGAGGACAGGGGCAAGACTGAAGCTTTCTTT | CASEDRGKTEAFF
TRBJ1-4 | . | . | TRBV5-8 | TGTGCCAGCAGCTTGGACAGCTGGGGTGGAAAACTGTTTTTT | CASSLDSWGGKLFF
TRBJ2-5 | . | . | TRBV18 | TGTGCCAGCTCACCCGGGACACTGGGGGAGACCCAGTACTTC | CASSPGTLGETQYF
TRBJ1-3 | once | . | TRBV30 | TGTGCCTGGTCCACGGCACCCCTATTACTATTGAGTCGGGACACCATATATTTT | CAWSTAPLLLLSRDTIYF
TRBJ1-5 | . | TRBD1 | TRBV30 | TGTGCCTGGAGTCGGACAGGGGCAAGGCAGCCCCAGCATTTT | CAWSRTGARQPQHF
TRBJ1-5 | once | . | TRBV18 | TGTGCCAGCTCACCGGGGGGTTCGGGCAATCAGCCCCAGCATTTT | CASSPGGSGNQPQHF
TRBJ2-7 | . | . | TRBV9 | TGTGCCAGCAGCGAAACGGGGGACTCCTACGAGCAGTACTTC | CASSETGDSYEQYF
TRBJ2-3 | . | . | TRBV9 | TGTGCCAGCAGCGGCCAGGGTCTGGCAGATACGCAGTATTTT | CASSGQGLADTQYF
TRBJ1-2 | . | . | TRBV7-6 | TGTGCCAGCAGCTTAGAATACAATAACTATGGCTACACCTTC | CASSLEYNNYGYTF
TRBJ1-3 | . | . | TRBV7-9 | TGTGCCAGCAGCTTATATGGAAACACCATATATTTT | CASSLYGNTIYF
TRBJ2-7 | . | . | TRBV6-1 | TGTGCCAGCGGGCAGTCCTACGAGCAGTACTTC | CASGQSYEQYF
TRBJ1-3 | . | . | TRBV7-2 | TGTGCCAGCAGCTTAGTTGCGACGGACTCTGGAGACACCATATATTTT | CASSLVATDSGDTIYF
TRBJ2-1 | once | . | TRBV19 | TGTGCCAGTACGGTAGCCCCTACCTACAATGAGCAGTTCTTC | CASTVAPTYNEQFF
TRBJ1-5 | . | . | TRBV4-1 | TGCGCCAGCAGCCAAGATGAGGGCAAGATGCCCGGTGGCAATCAGCCCCAGCATTTT | CASSQDEGKMPGGNQPQHF
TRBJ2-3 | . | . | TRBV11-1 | TGTGCCAGCAGCTTCAATCGGGACCCATGGGGAGATACGCAGTATTTT | CASSFNRDPWGDTQYF
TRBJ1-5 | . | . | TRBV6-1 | TGTGCCAGCAGTGAATTGAGGAATCAGCCCCAGCATTTT | CASSELRNQPQHF
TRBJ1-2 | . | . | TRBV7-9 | TGTGCCAGCAGCTCTATCCTAGTCGGGTGGGATGGCTACACCTTC | CASSSILVGWDGYTF
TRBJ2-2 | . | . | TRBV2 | TGTGCCAGCAGCAGTGGACCTCGATCCCCGAACACCGGGGAGCTGTTTTTT | CASSSGPRSPNTGELFF
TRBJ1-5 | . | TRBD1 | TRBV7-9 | TGTGCCAGCAGCCCTGGACAGGGCAATCAGCCCCAGCATTTT | CASSPGQGNQPQHF
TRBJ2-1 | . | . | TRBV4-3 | TGCGCCAGCAGCCATGACAGAAGGGAGCAGTTCTTC | CASSHDRREQFF
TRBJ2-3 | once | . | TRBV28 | TGTGCCAGCAGCCGAACCACAACAGGGAGGTGGACAGATACGCAGTATTTT | CASSRTTTGRWTDTQYF
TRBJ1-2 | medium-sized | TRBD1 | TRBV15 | TGTGCCACCAGCAGTGCCAACAGGGGGCACGGTGGCTACACCTTC | CATSSANRGHGGYTF
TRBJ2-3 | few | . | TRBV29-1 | TGCAGCGTTGGTTCAGGCACAGATACGCAGTATTTT | CSVGSGTDTQYF